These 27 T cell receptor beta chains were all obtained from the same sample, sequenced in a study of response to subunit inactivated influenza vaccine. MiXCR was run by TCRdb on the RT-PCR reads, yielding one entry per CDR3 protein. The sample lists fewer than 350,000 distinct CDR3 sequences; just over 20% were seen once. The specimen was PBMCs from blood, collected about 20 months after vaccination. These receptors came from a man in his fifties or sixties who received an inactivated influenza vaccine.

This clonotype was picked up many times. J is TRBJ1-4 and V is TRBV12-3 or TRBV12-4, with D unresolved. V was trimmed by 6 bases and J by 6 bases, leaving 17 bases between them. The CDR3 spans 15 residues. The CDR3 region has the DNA TGTGCCAGCAGCAAGGGCAAGGGCGGGGATGAAAAACTGTTTTTT. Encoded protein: CASSKGKGGDEKLFF.

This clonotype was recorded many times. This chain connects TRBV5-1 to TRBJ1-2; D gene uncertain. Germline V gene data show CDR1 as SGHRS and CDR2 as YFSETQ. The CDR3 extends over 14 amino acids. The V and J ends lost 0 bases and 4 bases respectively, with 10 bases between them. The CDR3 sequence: CASSLEQKGYGYTF. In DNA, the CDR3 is TGCGCCAGCAGCTTGGAGCAGAAAGGCTATGGCTACACCTTC.

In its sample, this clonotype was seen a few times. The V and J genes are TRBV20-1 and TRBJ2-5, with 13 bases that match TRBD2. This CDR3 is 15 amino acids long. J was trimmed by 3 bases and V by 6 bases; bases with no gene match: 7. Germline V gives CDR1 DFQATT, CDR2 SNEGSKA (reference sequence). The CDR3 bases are TGCAGTGCGTGGACTAGCGGGAGCCGGAAAGAGACCCAGTACTTC. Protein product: CSAWTSGSRKETQYF.

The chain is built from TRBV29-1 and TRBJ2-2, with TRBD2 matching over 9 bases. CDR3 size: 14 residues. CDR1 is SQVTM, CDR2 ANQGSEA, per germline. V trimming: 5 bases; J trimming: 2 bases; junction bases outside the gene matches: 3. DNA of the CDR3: TGCAGCGTTCGCGGGGGGGTTAACACCGGGGAGCTGTTTTTT. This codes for CSVRGGVNTGELFF.

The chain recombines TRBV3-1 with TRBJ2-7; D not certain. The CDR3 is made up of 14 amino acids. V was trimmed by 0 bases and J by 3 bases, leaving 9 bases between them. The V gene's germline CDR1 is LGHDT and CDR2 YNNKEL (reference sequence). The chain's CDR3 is CASSQDLASYEQYF. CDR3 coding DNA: TGTGCCAGCAGCCAAGATCTGGCTAGCTACGAGCAGTACTTC.

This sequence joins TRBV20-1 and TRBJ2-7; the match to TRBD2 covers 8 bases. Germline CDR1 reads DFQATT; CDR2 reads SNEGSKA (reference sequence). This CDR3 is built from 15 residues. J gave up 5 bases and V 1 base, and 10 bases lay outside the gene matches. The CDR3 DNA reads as TGCAGTGCTAGAGGATCGAGCGGGAGTATCAACGAGCAGTACTTC. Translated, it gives CSARGSSGSINEQYF.

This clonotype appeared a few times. The CDR3 reads CASSLERAGVRAGELFF. The CDR3 nucleotides are TGTGCCAGCAGCTTAGAAAGGGCAGGGGTACGCGCCGGGGAGCTGTTTTTT. The chain employs TRBV11-2 and TRBJ2-2; weak D call: TRBD1 (6 bases). V lost 0 bases to trimming and J lost 6 bases, with 17 bases between them. The germline CDR1 and CDR2 sequences are SGHAT and FQNNGV. This CDR3 contains 17 residues. Drawing the rest from reference TRBV11-2 and TRBJ2-2, the complete variable domain is EAGVAQSPRYKIIEKRQSVAFWCNPISGHATLYWYQQILGQGPKLLIQFQNNGVVDDSQLPKDRFSAERLKGVDSTLKIQPAKLEDSAVYLCASSLERAGVRAGELFFGEGSRLTVL.

CDR3 coding DNA: TGTGCCATCAGTCCTACCGGGACACCGTATAATGAAAAACTGTTTTTT. Protein sequence: CAISPTGTPYNEKLFF. V is TRBV10-3 and J is TRBJ1-4; D may be TRBD1 (6 bases). Trimming took off 5 bases at V and 4 bases at J, with 17 bases between the two ends. Germline-derived CDR1 and CDR2 are ENHRY and SYGVKD. This CDR3 comprises 16 residues.

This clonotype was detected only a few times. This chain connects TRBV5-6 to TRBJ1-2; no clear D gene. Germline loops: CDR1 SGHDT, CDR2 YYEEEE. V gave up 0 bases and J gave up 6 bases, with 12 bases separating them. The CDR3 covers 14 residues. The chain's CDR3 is CASSLAGFDDGYTF. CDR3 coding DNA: TGTGCCAGCAGCTTGGCGGGGTTTGACGATGGCTACACCTTC.

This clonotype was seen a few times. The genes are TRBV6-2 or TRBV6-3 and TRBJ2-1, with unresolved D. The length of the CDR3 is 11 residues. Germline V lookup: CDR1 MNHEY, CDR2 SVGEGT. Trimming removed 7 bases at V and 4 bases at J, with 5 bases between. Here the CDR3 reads CASKDYNEQFF. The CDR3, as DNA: TGTGCCAGCAAGGATTACAATGAGCAGTTCTTC.

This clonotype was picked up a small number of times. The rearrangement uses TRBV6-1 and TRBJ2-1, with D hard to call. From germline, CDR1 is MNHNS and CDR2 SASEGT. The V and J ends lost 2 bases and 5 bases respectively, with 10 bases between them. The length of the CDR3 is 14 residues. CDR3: CASSELGKNNEQFF. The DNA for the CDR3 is TGTGCCAGCAGTGAATTAGGGAAGAACAATGAGCAGTTCTTC.

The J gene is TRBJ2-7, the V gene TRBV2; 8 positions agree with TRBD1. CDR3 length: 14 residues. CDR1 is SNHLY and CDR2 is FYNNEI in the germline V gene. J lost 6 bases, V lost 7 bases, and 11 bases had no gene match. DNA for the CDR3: TGTGCCAGCACCGGACAGGGTCTCACTACCGAGCAGTACTTC. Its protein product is CASTGQGLTTEQYF. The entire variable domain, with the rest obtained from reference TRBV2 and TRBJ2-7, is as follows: EPEVTQTPSHQVTQMGQEVILRCVPISNHLYFYWYRQILGQKVEFLVSFYNNEISEKSEIFDDQFSVERPDGSNFTLKIRSTKLEDSAMYFCASTGQGLTTEQYFGPGTRLTVT.

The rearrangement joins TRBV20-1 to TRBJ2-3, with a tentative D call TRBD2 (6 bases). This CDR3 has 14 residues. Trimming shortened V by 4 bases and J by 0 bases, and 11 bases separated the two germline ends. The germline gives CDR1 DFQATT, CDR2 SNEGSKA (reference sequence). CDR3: CSANLAHSTDTQYF. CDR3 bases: TGCAGTGCTAACCTAGCGCATAGCACAGATACGCAGTATTTT.

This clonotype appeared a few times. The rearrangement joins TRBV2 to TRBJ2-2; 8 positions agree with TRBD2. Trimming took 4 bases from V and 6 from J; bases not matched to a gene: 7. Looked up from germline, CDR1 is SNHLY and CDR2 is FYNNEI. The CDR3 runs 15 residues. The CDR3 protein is CASSVLRGVPGELFF. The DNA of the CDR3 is TGTGCCAGCAGTGTTCTGCGGGGGGTCCCCGGGGAGCTGTTTTTT.

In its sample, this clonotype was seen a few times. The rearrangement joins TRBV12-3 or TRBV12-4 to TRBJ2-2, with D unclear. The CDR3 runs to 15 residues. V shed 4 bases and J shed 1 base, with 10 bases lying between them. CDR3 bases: TGTGCCAGCAGTTCTAACAAAGAGAACACCGGGGAGCTGTTTTTT. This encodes CASSSNKENTGELFF.

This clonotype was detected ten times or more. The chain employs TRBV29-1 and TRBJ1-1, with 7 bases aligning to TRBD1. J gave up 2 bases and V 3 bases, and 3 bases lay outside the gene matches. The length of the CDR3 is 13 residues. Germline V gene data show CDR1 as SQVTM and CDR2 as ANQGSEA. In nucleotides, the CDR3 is TGCAGCGTTGATGGGACAGTTAACACTGAAGCTTTCTTT. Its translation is CSVDGTVNTEAFF.

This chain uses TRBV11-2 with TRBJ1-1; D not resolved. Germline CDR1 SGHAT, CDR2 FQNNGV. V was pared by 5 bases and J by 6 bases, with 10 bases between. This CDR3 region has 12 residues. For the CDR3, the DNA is TGTGCCAGCAGCGAGGAAGGTTCTGAAGCTTTCTTT. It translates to CASSEEGSEAFF.

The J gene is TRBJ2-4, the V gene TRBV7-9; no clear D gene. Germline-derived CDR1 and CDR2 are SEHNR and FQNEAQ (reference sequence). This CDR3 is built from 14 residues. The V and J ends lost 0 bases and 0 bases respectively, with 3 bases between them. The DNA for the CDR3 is TGTGCCAGCAGCTTAGCAGTAGCCAAAAACATTCAGTACTTC. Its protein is CASSLAVAKNIQYF.

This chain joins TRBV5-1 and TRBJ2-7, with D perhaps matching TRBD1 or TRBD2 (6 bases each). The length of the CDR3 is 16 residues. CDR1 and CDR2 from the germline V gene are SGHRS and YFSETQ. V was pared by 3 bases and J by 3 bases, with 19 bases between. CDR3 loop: CASSSRGDPARYEQYF. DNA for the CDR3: TGCGCCAGCAGCTCGAGGGGGGACCCGGCCCGCTACGAGCAGTACTTC.

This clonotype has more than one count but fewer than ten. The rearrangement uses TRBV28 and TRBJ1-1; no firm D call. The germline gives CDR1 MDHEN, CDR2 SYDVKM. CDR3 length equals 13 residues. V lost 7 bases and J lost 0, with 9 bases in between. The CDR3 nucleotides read TGTGCCAGCACCCAGGCCATGAACACTGAAGCTTTCTTT. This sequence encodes CASTQAMNTEAFF.

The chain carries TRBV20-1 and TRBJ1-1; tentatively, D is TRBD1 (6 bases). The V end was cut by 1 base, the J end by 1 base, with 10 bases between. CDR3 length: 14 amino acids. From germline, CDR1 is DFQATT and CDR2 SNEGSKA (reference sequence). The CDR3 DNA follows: TGCAGTGCTAGAGTGGGGGCTTCGAACACTGAAGCTTTCTTT. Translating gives CSARVGASNTEAFF.

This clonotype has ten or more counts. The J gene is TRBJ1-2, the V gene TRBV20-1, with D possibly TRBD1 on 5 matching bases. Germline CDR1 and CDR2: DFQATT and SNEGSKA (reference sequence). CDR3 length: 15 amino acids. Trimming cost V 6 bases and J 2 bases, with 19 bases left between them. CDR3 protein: CSAPDQVTANYGYTF. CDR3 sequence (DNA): TGCAGTGCCCCCGATCAGGTGACAGCCAACTATGGCTACACCTTC.

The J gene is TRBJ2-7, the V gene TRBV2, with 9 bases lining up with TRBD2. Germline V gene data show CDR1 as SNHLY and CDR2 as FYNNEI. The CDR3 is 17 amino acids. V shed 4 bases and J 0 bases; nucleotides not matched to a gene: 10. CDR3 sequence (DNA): TGTGCCAGCAGTGGCTGGGAGGAGCGGGGGGACTCCTACGAGCAGTACTTC. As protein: CASSGWEERGDSYEQYF.

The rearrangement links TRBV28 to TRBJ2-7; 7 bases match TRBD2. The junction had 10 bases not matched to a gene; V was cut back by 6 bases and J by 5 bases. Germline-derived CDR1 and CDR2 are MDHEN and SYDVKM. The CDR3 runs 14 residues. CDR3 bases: TGTGCCAGCAGGGCAGCCGGCGGGAGCCACGAGCAGTACTTC. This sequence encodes CASRAAGGSHEQYF.

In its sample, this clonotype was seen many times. The CDR3 sequence is CASSELDQPQHF. DNA for the CDR3: TGTGCCAGCAGCGAACTCGATCAGCCCCAGCATTTT. The chain carries TRBV11-2 and TRBJ1-5; D not resolved. CDR3 size: 12 residues. CDR1 is SGHAT, CDR2 FQNNGV, per germline. Deletions cut 5 bases from V and 5 bases from J, with 7 bases between. The full variable domain, rest sourced from reference TRBV11-2 and TRBJ1-5, is EAGVAQSPRYKIIEKRQSVAFWCNPISGHATLYWYQQILGQGPKLLIQFQNNGVVDDSQLPKDRFSAERLKGVDSTLKIQPAKLEDSAVYLCASSELDQPQHFGDGTRLSIL.

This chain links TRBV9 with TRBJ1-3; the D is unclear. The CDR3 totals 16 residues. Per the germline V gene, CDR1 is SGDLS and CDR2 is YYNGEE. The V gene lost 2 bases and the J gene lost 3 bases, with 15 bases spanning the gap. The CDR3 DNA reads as TGTGCCAGCAGCGTTCAGGCGAGTCCTAATGGAAACACCATATATTTT. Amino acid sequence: CASSVQASPNGNTIYF.

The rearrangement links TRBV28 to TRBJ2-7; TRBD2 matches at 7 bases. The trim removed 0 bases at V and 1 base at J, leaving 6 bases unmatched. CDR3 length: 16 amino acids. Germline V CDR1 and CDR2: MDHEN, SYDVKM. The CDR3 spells CASSLWGRATSYEQYF. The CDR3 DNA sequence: TGTGCCAGCAGTTTATGGGGGAGGGCCACATCCTACGAGCAGTACTTC.